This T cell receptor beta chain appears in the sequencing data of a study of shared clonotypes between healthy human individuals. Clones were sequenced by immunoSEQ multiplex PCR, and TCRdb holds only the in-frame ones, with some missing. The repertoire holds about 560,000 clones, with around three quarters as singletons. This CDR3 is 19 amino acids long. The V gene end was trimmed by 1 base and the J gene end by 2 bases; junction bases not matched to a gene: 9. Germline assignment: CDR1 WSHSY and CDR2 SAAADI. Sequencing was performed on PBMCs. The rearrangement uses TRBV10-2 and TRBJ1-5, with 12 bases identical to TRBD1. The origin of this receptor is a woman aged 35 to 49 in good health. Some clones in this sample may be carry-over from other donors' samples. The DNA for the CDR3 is TGCGCCAGCAGTGAGTACAGGGGACAGGGGGCTTTCGGCAATCAGCCCCAGCATTTT. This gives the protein CASSEYRGQGAFGNQPQHF.